This T cell receptor beta chain appears in the sequencing data of a study of response to subunit inactivated influenza vaccine. The CDR3 has 15 residues. The V and J ends lost 1 base and 4 bases, in that order; junction bases with no gene match: 6. Germline assignment: CDR1 ENHRY and CDR2 SYGVKD. Worth noting for this clonotype: Its matching antigen is unknown.

TCRdb analysed the RT-PCR reads with MiXCR anew, one entry per CDR3 protein. The table includes about 700,000 distinct CDR3 sequences, approximately 15% detected once. General study findings and limits: The study's authors posited that every seasonal influenza vaccination enlists few new T cells.

Material: PBMCs from blood, obtained approximately 15 days before vaccination. The chain is built from TRBV10-3 and TRBJ1-1; 7 bases are a match to TRBD1. This receptor was obtained from a man between 45 and 60 years old who received an inactivated influenza vaccine. As DNA, the CDR3 is TGTGCCATCAGTGAGTTACAGGGGAGAGGCACTGAAGCTTTCTTT. This gives the protein CAISELQGRGTEAFF.